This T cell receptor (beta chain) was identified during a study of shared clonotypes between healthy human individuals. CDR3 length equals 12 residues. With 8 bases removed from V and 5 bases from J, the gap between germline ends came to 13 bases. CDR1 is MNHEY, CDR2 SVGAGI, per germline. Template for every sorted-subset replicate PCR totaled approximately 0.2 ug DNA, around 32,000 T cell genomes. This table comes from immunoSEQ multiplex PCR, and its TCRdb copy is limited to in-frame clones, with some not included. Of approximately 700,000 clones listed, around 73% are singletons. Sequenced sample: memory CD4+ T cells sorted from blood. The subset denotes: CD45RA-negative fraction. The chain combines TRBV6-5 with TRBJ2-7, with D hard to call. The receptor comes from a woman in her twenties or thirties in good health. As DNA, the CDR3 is TGTGCCAGCGAAGGTGACGGTAACGAGCAGTACTTC. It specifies CASEGDGNEQYF.